This entry lists 11 T cell receptor beta chains sequenced from one sample in a study of blood T cell repertoires in COVID-19. Assay used: immunoSEQ multiplex PCR; TCRdb lists only in-frame clones, some missing. In the table there are about 63,000 clones, roughly 85% of which are singletons. Sequenced sample: peripheral blood. These receptors originate from a human donor in a cohort sampled during active COVID-19.

The rearrangement uses TRBV5-6 and TRBJ1-3; TRBD1 matches 7 bases. The CDR3 contains 14 residues. Germline V lookup: CDR1 SGHDT, CDR2 YYEEEE. The junction had 4 bases not matched to a gene; V was cut back by 3 bases and J by 4 bases. CDR3 sequence (DNA): TGTGCCAGCAGCTGGGGACAGTCGGGAAACACCATATATTTT. Encoded protein: CASSWGQSGNTIYF.

This chain joins TRBV19 and TRBJ2-6; TRBD1 might be the D (6 bases). Germline V gives CDR1 LNHDA, CDR2 SQIVND (reference sequence). This CDR3 is built from 17 residues. V was shortened by 8 bases and J by 1 base, with 18 bases between the two germline ends. The CDR3 nucleotides read TGTGCCAGTTCTCCAGGGGCACACCGGTCTGGGGCCAACGTCCTGACTTTC. Translation: CASSPGAHRSGANVLTF.

This chain joins TRBV2 and TRBJ1-4; D is perhaps TRBD1 (5 bases). The CDR3 has 14 amino acids. In germline, CDR1 is SNHLY, CDR2 FYNNEI. The ends were cut back, 4 bases at V and 4 bases at J, with 10 bases in the middle. In nucleotides, the CDR3 is TGTGCCAGCAGTGTCGGAGACAGTAATGAAAAACTGTTTTTT. It codes for CASSVGDSNEKLFF.

V is TRBV29-1 and J is TRBJ1-4, with TRBD1 identical over 7 bases. The J segment lost 8 bases and the V segment lost 6 bases, leaving 9 bases of the junction unmatched. The germline CDR1 and CDR2 sequences are SQVTM and ANQGSEA. The CDR3 has 13 amino acids. The CDR3 loop is CSVDREIGEKLFF. The CDR3 bases are TGCAGCGTAGACAGGGAGATAGGGGAAAAACTGTTTTTT.

Only one count was recorded for this clone. The chain carries TRBV14 and TRBJ2-1; D gene uncertain. Germline V lookup: CDR1 SGHDN, CDR2 FVKESK. This CDR3 contains 17 residues. Trimming took 0 bases from V and 0 from J, leaving 12 bases between them. For the CDR3, the DNA is TGTGCCAGCAGCCAAGATTGGGCCCTCAGCTCCTACAATGAGCAGTTCTTC. Protein product: CASSQDWALSSYNEQFF.

The J gene is TRBJ1-4, the V gene TRBV28; a possible D gene is TRBD1 (5 bases). The CDR3 has 13 amino acids. Per germline, CDR1 MDHEN and CDR2 SYDVKM. V gave up 3 bases and J gave up 9 bases, with 11 bases separating them. CDR3 sequence reads: CASSFGGRQKLFF. As DNA, the CDR3 is TGTGCCAGCAGTTTCGGGGGTAGGCAAAAACTGTTTTTT.

This chain links TRBV5-4 with TRBJ2-3, with D possibly being TRBD2 (7 bases). Germline CDR1 SGHNT, CDR2 YYREEE (reference sequence). The CDR3 totals 14 residues. The V and J ends lost 4 bases and 7 bases respectively, with 16 bases between them. The CDR3 protein is CASSPGGLGNTQYF. The CDR3 region has the DNA TGTGCCAGCAGCCCCGGGGGGCTCGGGAATACGCAGTATTTT.

J is TRBJ1-1 and V is TRBV4-1; D is ambiguous. Germline V lookup: CDR1 MGHRA, CDR2 YSYEKL. The CDR3 loop spans 15 amino acids. The V end lost 4 bases, the J end lost 0 bases, and 12 bases lay between the germline ends. Here the CDR3 DNA reads TGCGCCAGCAGCCGTAATGAGGGAGTGAACACTGAAGCTTTCTTT. The encoded protein is CASSRNEGVNTEAFF.

The chain is built from TRBV5-1 and TRBJ2-7; TRBD1 aligns across 10 bases. V was pared by 0 bases and J by 3 bases, with 3 bases of the junction left unmatched. The V gene's germline CDR1 is SGHRS and CDR2 YFSETQ. The CDR3 consists of 15 residues. CDR3 in DNA: TGCGCCAGCAGCTTGGGGGACAGGGGCGGCTACGAGCAGTACTTC. Its translation: CASSLGDRGGYEQYF.

The chain is built from TRBV11-2 and TRBJ1-1; possibly TRBD1 for D (6 bases). Trimming pared 2 bases from V and 0 bases from J, leaving 10 bases between. Per the germline V gene, CDR1 is SGHAT and CDR2 is FQNNGV. The CDR3 is 15 residues long. In DNA, the CDR3 is TGTGCCAGCAGCTTAACGGGGGGCATGAACACTGAAGCTTTCTTT. Translation: CASSLTGGMNTEAFF.

The chain recombines TRBV5-1 with TRBJ2-3; possibly TRBD1 for D (6 bases). Trimming pared 4 bases from V and 5 bases from J, leaving 17 bases between. Looked up from germline, CDR1 is SGHRS and CDR2 is YFSETQ. The CDR3 is 15 residues long. CDR3 nucleotides: TGCGCCAGCAGCCCGACAGGCTCTCTGGAAGATACGCAGTATTTT. Protein product: CASSPTGSLEDTQYF.